Listed here are 26 T cell receptor beta chains from one sample, sequenced in a study of vaccination effects on CD4 cells after COVID-19. Their antigens remain unidentified. Pools of viral peptides were used by the ViraFEST assay to expand antigen-specific CD4+ T cells ahead of sequencing. When less than 13 days of culture had elapsed, CD4+ T cells were isolated. It was two doses of either the BNT162b2 or mRNA-1273 vaccine that participants received. This table comes from immunoSEQ multiplex PCR, and its TCRdb copy is limited to in-frame clones, with some not included. Of some 70,000 clones listed, about 81% are singletons. The sample here was CD4+ T cells from PBMCs cultured with HCoV-229E spike peptides, taken after COVID-19 vaccination. The receptors stem from a human donor who received a COVID-19 vaccine.

The chain is built from TRBV28 and TRBJ2-6; no firm D call. Germline V gives CDR1 MDHEN, CDR2 SYDVKM. This CDR3 has 15 amino acids. Trimming cost V 5 bases and J 1 base, with 9 bases left between them. The CDR3: CASSPPGSGANVLTF. The CDR3 DNA is TGTGCCAGCAGTCCTCCCGGATCTGGGGCCAACGTCCTGACTTTC.

This clone has a single count. The chain recombines TRBV9 with TRBJ2-3, with unresolved D. V was trimmed by 2 bases and J by 4 bases, leaving 5 bases between them. The CDR3 covers 12 residues. CDR1 SGDLS and CDR2 YYNGEE come from the germline V gene. The CDR3 loop is CASSVMADTQYF. The CDR3 DNA sequence: TGTGCCAGCAGCGTTATGGCAGATACGCAGTATTTT. The full variable domain, its missing parts supplied by reference TRBV9 and TRBJ2-3, is DSGVTQTPKHLITATGQRVTLRCSPRSGDLSVYWYQQSLDQGLQFLIQYYNGEERAKGNILERFSAQQFPDLHSELNLSSLELGDSALYFCASSVMADTQYFGPGTRLTVL.

The genes are TRBV11-2 and TRBJ2-3; 8 nucleotides agree with TRBD1. With 5 bases clipped from V and 4 bases from J, the junction kept 8 bases outside the gene matches. Germline V gene data show CDR1 as SGHAT and CDR2 as FQNNGV. The CDR3 sequence is 15 residues long. CDR3 nucleotides: TGTGCCAGCAGCCTGCAGGGGGCGCAGGCAGATACGCAGTATTTT. This sequence encodes CASSLQGAQADTQYF.

The rearrangement uses TRBV30 and TRBJ2-3, with D perhaps given as TRBD1 or TRBD2 (5 bases each). Trimming cost V 0 bases and J 0 bases, with 16 bases left between them. Germline-derived CDR1 and CDR2 are GTSNPN and SVGIG (reference sequence). The CDR3 length is 17 residues. The CDR3 region is CAWSVNSHGASTDTQYF. The CDR3, as DNA: TGTGCCTGGAGTGTAAATTCGCACGGGGCTAGCACAGATACGCAGTATTTT.

As DNA, the CDR3 is TGTGCCTGCCGGACAGGGAGGAATCAGCCCCAGCATTTT. Translating gives CACRTGRNQPQHF. The chain joins TRBV2 to TRBJ1-5, with 8 positions matching TRBD1. Germline V gene data show CDR1 as SNHLY and CDR2 as FYNNEI. Losses at the gene ends were 11 bases for V and 4 bases for J; bases not matched to a gene: 7. The CDR3 runs to 13 residues.

The count of this clone is one. The chain uses TRBV7-9 and TRBJ2-3, with D possibly matching TRBD1 (7 bases). Germline CDR1 is SEHNR and CDR2 is FQNEAQ (reference sequence). The CDR3 length is 14 residues. V lost 3 bases to trimming and J lost 6 bases, with 13 bases between them. CDR3 DNA sequence: TGTGCCAGCAGCTTTGGACAGGAGGGGGATACGCAGTATTTT. Its translation: CASSFGQEGDTQYF.

This chain uses TRBV10-2 with TRBJ2-2; 7 bases are a match to TRBD1. V was pared by 7 bases and J by 4 bases, with 3 bases of the junction left unmatched. The CDR3 has 13 amino acids. The germline V gene has CDR1 WSHSY and CDR2 SAAADI. CDR3 sequence reads: CASTGTATGELFF. The CDR3 region has the DNA TGCGCCAGCACCGGGACAGCCACCGGGGAGCTGTTTTTT.

The chain recombines TRBV20-1 with TRBJ1-1, with no clear D. V lost 3 bases and J lost 8, with 10 bases in between. This CDR3 has 11 residues. In germline, CDR1 is DFQATT, CDR2 SNEGSKA (reference sequence). This chain's CDR3 is CSASRQREAFF. As DNA, the CDR3 is TGCAGTGCTAGCAGGCAGAGAGAAGCTTTCTTT.

The chain joins TRBV19 to TRBJ2-4; 8 bases are shared with TRBD2. The germline CDR1 and CDR2 sequences are LNHDA and SQIVND (reference sequence). The CDR3 totals 19 residues. Trimming at V came to 8 bases and at J to 1 base, leaving 19 bases not matched to a gene. The CDR3 protein is CASSLSGSGLGQAKNIQYF. The CDR3 nucleotides read TGTGCCAGTTCCTTAAGTGGGTCGGGACTAGGACAGGCCAAAAACATTCAGTACTTC.

The V gene is TRBV28, the J gene TRBJ1-6, with D perhaps matching TRBD1 (5 bases). The CDR3 is 16 amino acids. V dropped 5 bases and J dropped 9 bases, with 20 bases sitting between them. Germline V CDR1 and CDR2: MDHEN, SYDVKM. CDR3: CASSPRGAGRGSPLHF. The DNA of the CDR3 is TGTGCCAGCAGTCCGAGGGGTGCAGGGAGGGGTTCACCCCTCCACTTT.

A single count supports this clone. The chain links TRBV25-1 to TRBJ2-1; D is ambiguous. CDR1 and CDR2 from the germline V gene are MGHDK and SYGVNS. The CDR3 runs to 13 residues. V dropped 5 bases and J dropped 6 bases, with 11 bases sitting between them. The CDR3 here is CASSLGFRNEQFF. DNA of the CDR3: TGTGCCAGCAGTCTAGGTTTTCGCAATGAGCAGTTCTTC.

The chain has TRBV7-2 and TRBJ2-1; 11 bases fit TRBD2. The junction had 7 bases not matched to a gene; V was cut back by 6 bases and J by 9 bases. This CDR3 contains 14 residues. CDR1 is SGHTA and CDR2 is FQGNSA in the germline V gene. For the CDR3, the DNA is TGTGCCAGCAGATCGACTAGCGGGGCGGGTGAGCAGTTCTTC. It encodes CASRSTSGAGEQFF.

The chain carries TRBV12-3 or TRBV12-4 and TRBJ2-5; no reliable D call. V lost 3 bases, J lost 2 bases, and 7 bases lay in between. The CDR3 has 13 amino acids. The CDR3 reads CASSLFLQETQYF. As DNA, the CDR3 is TGTGCCAGCAGTTTGTTTCTACAAGAGACCCAGTACTTC.

The V and J genes are TRBV9 and TRBJ2-4, with TRBD1 as a possible D gene (6 bases). Trimming removed 4 bases from V and 3 bases from J, with 17 bases in between. The CDR3 totals 16 residues. CDR1 and CDR2 (germline): SGDLS, YYNGEE. CDR3 sequence: CASSPSRTVDKNIQYF. Here the CDR3 DNA reads TGTGCCAGCAGCCCGAGCAGGACAGTGGACAAAAACATTCAGTACTTC.

The rearrangement links TRBV27 to TRBJ2-2, with a possible D match to TRBD1 (5 bases). The V gene's germline CDR1 is MNHEY and CDR2 SMNVEV (reference sequence). V gave up 0 bases and J gave up 7 bases, with 9 bases separating them. The CDR3 totals 14 residues. This CDR3 is CASSLSGVGGELFF. CDR3 nucleotides: TGTGCCAGCAGTTTATCAGGGGTGGGCGGGGAGCTGTTTTTT.

This chain uses TRBV7-3 with TRBJ1-1; 7 bases align to TRBD1. V was pared by 5 bases and J by 2 bases, with 2 bases of the junction left unmatched. The CDR3 totals 13 residues. CDR1 and CDR2 (germline): SGHTA, FQGTGA. This chain's CDR3 is CASSRDRNTEAFF. The CDR3 region has the DNA TGTGCCAGCAGCCGGGACAGAAACACTGAAGCTTTCTTT.

The rearrangement links TRBV7-2 to TRBJ2-2, with 14 bases identical to TRBD2. The trim removed 5 bases at V and 5 bases at J, leaving 13 bases unmatched. The germline V gene encodes CDR1 SGHTA and CDR2 FQGNSA. This CDR3 contains 19 residues. The CDR3 DNA sequence: TGTGCCAGCAGCCGGGTCCCGGGACTAGCGGGGGATATAACCGGGGAGCTGTTTTTT. Its translation is CASSRVPGLAGDITGELFF.

The V and J genes are TRBV4-3 and TRBJ2-7, with D maybe TRBD2 (5 bases). The CDR3 contains 15 residues. Germline V CDR1 and CDR2: LGHNA, YSLEER. The V and J ends lost 0 bases and 7 bases respectively, with 16 bases between them. The CDR3 bases are TGCGCCAGCAGCCAAGATGACGCCTCAACGGGAGAGCAGTACGTC. Protein: CASSQDDASTGEQYV.

The chain carries TRBV7-9 and TRBJ2-5; D might be TRBD1 (6 bases). The CDR3 runs 14 residues. Germline V lookup: CDR1 SEHNR, CDR2 FQNEAQ (reference sequence). V dropped 1 base and J dropped 5 bases, with 11 bases sitting between them. The CDR3: CASSLGTVIETQYF. The CDR3 DNA reads as TGTGCCAGCAGCTTAGGGACAGTTATTGAGACCCAGTACTTC.

Comment on this clone: Sequence at one end of the junction differs from germline and may be a read error. The rearrangement links TRBV7-2 to TRBJ2-6; D gene uncertain. The CDR3 runs 15 residues. Germline CDR1 SGHTA, CDR2 FQGNSA. The CDR3 DNA is TGTGCCAGCACCTTACCACTCTCTGGGGCCAACGTCCTGACTTTC. Translation: CASTLPLSGANVLTF.

The CDR3 DNA reads as TGTGCCAGCAGTACAGGGGGCCGGTATGGCTACACCTTC. Amino acids: CASSTGGRYGYTF. The J gene is TRBJ1-2, the V gene TRBV5-4, with TRBD1 matching over 9 bases. Germline trimming cut 5 bases from V and 5 bases from J; bases unmatched to any gene: 4. The germline V gene has CDR1 SGHNT and CDR2 YYREEE (reference sequence). This CDR3 spans 13 amino acids. The full variable domain, in which reference TRBV5-4 and TRBJ1-2 provide the parts outside the CDR3, is ETGVTQSPTHLIKTRGQQVTLRCSSQSGHNTVSWYQQALGQGPQFIFQYYREEENGRGNFPPRFSGLQFPNYSSELNVNALELDDSALYLCASSTGGRYGYTFGSGTRLTVV.

The V call is TRBV15, the J call TRBJ1-5; D gene unclear. The CDR3 has 14 residues. The germline V and J ends were trimmed by 0 bases and 8 bases, with 11 bases remaining between them. CDR1 and CDR2 (germline): LNHNV, YYDKDF (reference sequence). The CDR3 DNA reads as TGTGCCACCAGCAGAGATCATGGCACGGAGCCCCAGCATTTT. Translating gives CATSRDHGTEPQHF.

This rearrangement joins TRBV19 to TRBJ1-6, with D possibly being TRBD1 (5 bases). The V gene lost 3 bases and the J gene lost 0 bases, with 15 bases spanning the gap. The CDR3 runs 18 residues. Germline V gene sequence: CDR1 LNHDA, CDR2 SQIVND (reference sequence). CDR3 loop: CASSMRGEGSSYNSPLHF. The DNA for the CDR3 is TGTGCCAGTAGTATGAGGGGTGAAGGAAGCTCCTATAATTCACCCCTCCACTTT.

CDR3 loop: CASSPGQGTDTQYF. The CDR3 DNA follows: TGTGCCAGCAGCCCCGGACAGGGTACAGATACGCAGTATTTT. The rearrangement uses TRBV7-2 and TRBJ2-3; 8 positions agree with TRBD1. This CDR3 comprises 14 residues. V lost 5 bases, J lost 3 bases, and 4 bases stayed unmatched. Looked up from germline, CDR1 is SGHTA and CDR2 is FQGNSA.

CDR3 residues: CATQQEPSRLDTQYF. The CDR3 DNA is TGTGCCACCCAACAAGAACCCAGCCGCTTAGATACGCAGTATTTT. The gene calls are TRBV3-1 (or the pseudogene TRBV3-2) and TRBJ2-3; D ambiguous. Germline lookup yields CDR1 LGHDT and CDR2 YNNKEL (reference sequence). The CDR3 is 15 residues long. The V gene lost 10 bases and the J gene lost 5 bases, with 22 bases spanning the gap.

The V gene is TRBV5-4, the J gene TRBJ1-6; 10 bases are a match to TRBD1. The CDR3 runs to 15 residues. The junction had 5 bases not matched to a gene; V was cut back by 3 bases and J by 8 bases. Germline V gene data show CDR1 as SGHNT and CDR2 as YYREEE (reference sequence). CDR3 region: CASSSSGTGDSPLHF. In DNA, the CDR3 is TGTGCCAGCAGCTCCTCTGGGACAGGGGATTCACCCCTCCACTTT.